The 30 T cell receptor beta chains listed next were all sequenced from one sample in a study of radiation and T cells in renal cell carcinoma. Time point described: baseline pretreatment blood. Treatment denoted: 15 Gy SBRT to primary tumor, nephrectomy 4 weeks later. The method was immunoSEQ multiplex PCR; TCRdb's version includes in-frame clones alone and lacks a portion of them. Of 130,000 to 150,000 clones listed, more than 70% are singletons. The specimen was blood, collected from a patient whose treatment included radiotherapy and nephrectomy. The source is a woman between 50 and 59 years old with renal cell carcinoma.

V and J are TRBV7-2 and TRBJ1-5, with 7 bases identical to TRBD1. This CDR3 region has 15 residues. V was clipped by 2 bases and J by 0 bases; unmatched bases: 1. CDR1 is SGHTA, CDR2 FQGNSA, per germline. Written as DNA, the CDR3 is TGTGCCAGCAGCTTATACAGGGGTAGCAATCAGCCCCAGCATTTT. It yields the protein CASSLYRGSNQPQHF.

The DNA of the CDR3 is TGCGCCAGCAGCTTGGGGGAGCAATGGGGCTACACCTTC. Amino acid sequence: CASSLGEQWGYTF. This rearrangement joins TRBV5-1 to TRBJ1-2; the D is unclear. The germline CDR1 and CDR2 sequences are SGHRS and YFSETQ. This CDR3 has 13 residues. V lost 0 bases and J lost 8, with 11 bases in between.

J is TRBJ2-2 and V is TRBV5-1; D is perhaps TRBD2 (6 bases). The CDR3 is 16 residues long. Germline CDR1 reads SGHRS; CDR2 reads YFSETQ. V lost 4 bases, J lost 6 bases, and 19 bases lay in between. CDR3 residues: CASSITGAGSAGELFF. As DNA, the CDR3 is TGCGCCAGCAGCATAACCGGGGCCGGGAGTGCCGGGGAGCTGTTTTTT.

This chain uses TRBV5-4 with TRBJ1-1; D gene unclear. Germline V gene sequence: CDR1 SGHNT, CDR2 YYREEE (reference sequence). CDR3 length: 14 amino acids. Deletions cut 4 bases from V and 1 base from J, with 11 bases between. The chain's CDR3 is CASSAELTNTEAFF. The CDR3 nucleotides read TGTGCCAGCAGCGCGGAGCTAACGAACACTGAAGCTTTCTTT. The complete variable domain, with remaining parts taken from reference TRBV5-4 and TRBJ1-1, reads ETGVTQSPTHLIKTRGQQVTLRCSSQSGHNTVSWYQQALGQGPQFIFQYYREEENGRGNFPPRFSGLQFPNYSSELNVNALELDDSALYLCASSAELTNTEAFFGQGTRLTVV.

The chain couples TRBV7-2 to TRBJ2-3, with TRBD2 identical over 7 bases. The CDR3 spans 15 residues. J was trimmed by 1 base and V by 1 base; bases with no gene match: 2. Germline values: CDR1 SGHTA, CDR2 FQGNSA. In DNA form, the CDR3 reads TGTGCCAGCAGCTTAGAACGGGGGGGCACAGATACGCAGTATTTT. This encodes CASSLERGGTDTQYF.

This chain connects TRBV2 to TRBJ2-5, with D possibly matching TRBD1 (6 bases). Germline V lookup: CDR1 SNHLY, CDR2 FYNNEI. V gave up 6 bases and J gave up 0 bases, with 8 bases separating them. This CDR3 comprises 13 residues. CDR3 sequence: CASRYRDQETQYF. For the CDR3, the DNA is TGTGCCAGCAGATACAGGGACCAAGAGACCCAGTACTTC.

J is TRBJ1-3 and V is TRBV7-9; D unresolved. The CDR3 consists of 16 residues. The germline gives CDR1 SEHNR, CDR2 FQNEAQ (reference sequence). Trimming left V 0 bases short and J 0 bases short, with 9 bases between. The CDR3 DNA sequence: TGTGCCAGCAGCTTAGCGGAGGCGGCCTCTGGAAACACCATATATTTT. This sequence encodes CASSLAEAASGNTIYF.

As regards this clone: At the DNA level, this CDR3 is encoded by other sequences in the same sample as well. The CDR3 here is CASSQVQETQYF. For the CDR3, the DNA is TGCGCCAGCAGCCAGGTCCAAGAGACCCAGTACTTC. The genes are TRBV5-1 and TRBJ2-5; D gene uncertain. This CDR3 is built from 12 residues. V dropped 4 bases and J dropped 1 base, with 5 bases sitting between them. Looked up from germline, CDR1 is SGHRS and CDR2 is YFSETQ.

The rearrangement joins TRBV2 to TRBJ2-7; D may be TRBD1 or TRBD2 (6 bases each). V was pared by 7 bases and J by 3 bases, with 16 bases between. This CDR3 comprises 14 residues. Germline CDR1 reads SNHLY; CDR2 reads FYNNEI. CDR3 DNA: TGTGCCAGCATCGAGGGGGGCTACGTCTACGAGCAGTACTTC. It yields the protein CASIEGGYVYEQYF.

J is TRBJ2-5 and V is TRBV7-2; 7 bases align to TRBD2. The junction had 9 bases not matched to a gene; V was cut back by 9 bases and J by 5 bases. This CDR3 has 13 amino acids. From germline, CDR1 is SGHTA and CDR2 FQGNSA. CDR3 in DNA: TGTGCCAGTAGGGGTTGGGAGGGCGAGACCCAGTACTTC. Translating it yields CASRGWEGETQYF.

The V gene is TRBV7-3, the J gene TRBJ1-1; 7 positions match TRBD1. V lost 2 bases to trimming and J lost 2 bases; unmatched junction nucleotides: 2. Germline assignment: CDR1 SGHTA and CDR2 FQGTGA. The CDR3 totals 14 residues. This CDR3 reads CASSLDRVNTEAFF. The CDR3 DNA follows: TGTGCCAGCAGCTTAGACAGGGTAAACACTGAAGCTTTCTTT.

This clone showed up just a few times. J is TRBJ1-1 and V is TRBV6-1; a possible D gene is TRBD1 (6 bases). The germline V and J ends were trimmed by 2 bases and 0 bases, with 10 bases remaining between them. Germline V gene lookup returns CDR1 MNHNS and CDR2 SASEGT. CDR3 length equals 15 residues. The CDR3: CASSETGFMNTEAFF. The CDR3 DNA reads TGTGCCAGCAGTGAAACAGGGTTCATGAACACTGAAGCTTTCTTT.

The chain carries TRBV19 and TRBJ1-2; tentative D call: TRBD1 (6 bases). CDR1 and CDR2 from the germline V gene are LNHDA and SQIVND (reference sequence). The CDR3 is 14 residues long. V lost 6 bases and J 7 bases, leaving 18 bases between the germline ends. In nucleotides, the CDR3 is TGTGCCAGTAGCTCCCCAGGGGAGAGGGGTGGCTACACCTTC. This codes for CASSSPGERGGYTF.

This clone was counted a single time. The gene calls are TRBV7-9 and TRBJ2-7, with 7 bases matching TRBD1. V was clipped by 5 bases and J by 0 bases; unmatched bases: 7. Germline CDR1 and CDR2: SEHNR and FQNEAQ (reference sequence). CDR3 length: 15 residues. DNA for the CDR3: TGTGCCAGCAGCAACAGGGGTGGGGGCTCCTACGAGCAGTACTTC. Encoded protein: CASSNRGGGSYEQYF.

The V and J genes are TRBV5-4 and TRBJ2-1; 9 nucleotides match TRBD2. Unmatched junction bases numbered 1, after V lost 0 bases and J lost 6 bases. Germline V gene lookup returns CDR1 SGHNT and CDR2 YYREEE (reference sequence). The CDR3 consists of 14 residues. The CDR3, as DNA: TGTGCCAGCAGCTTGGGCGGGGGGGCCAATGAGCAGTTCTTC. This gives the protein CASSLGGGANEQFF.

J is TRBJ2-7 and V is TRBV20-1; D ambiguous. V was shortened by 7 bases and J by 3 bases, with 10 bases between the two germline ends. The CDR3 loop spans 11 amino acids. The V gene's germline CDR1 is DFQATT and CDR2 SNEGSKA (reference sequence). The CDR3 loop is CSVGRSYEQYF. The CDR3 DNA is TGCAGTGTGGGCAGAAGCTACGAGCAGTACTTC.

This clone appeared once. This chain joins TRBV5-1 and TRBJ2-7, with TRBD1 matching over 10 bases. After removal of 3 bases from V and 7 bases from J, the junction contained 10 bases not matched to a gene. CDR1 and CDR2 (germline): SGHRS, YFSETQ. The CDR3 runs to 15 residues. CDR3 nucleotides: TGCGCCAGCAGCTCTGTGACAGGGGGCGCGGAAGAGCAGTACTTC. The encoded protein is CASSSVTGGAEEQYF.

In this sample, this clone turned up once. The V gene is TRBV7-2, the J gene TRBJ1-2; possible D gene TRBD1, 5 bases. This CDR3 has 16 amino acids. V shed 2 bases and J shed 6 bases, with 19 bases lying between them. Germline CDR1 and CDR2: SGHTA and FQGNSA. The CDR3 here is CASSLLGTRGGDGYTF. The CDR3 DNA follows: TGTGCCAGCAGCTTATTGGGGACTAGGGGTGGTGATGGCTACACCTTC.

This chain links TRBV6-6 with TRBJ2-1, with D tentatively TRBD2 (5 bases). Trimming removed 6 bases from V and 4 bases from J, with 16 bases in between. The length of the CDR3 is 15 residues. Germline values: CDR1 MNHNY, CDR2 SVGAGI (reference sequence). The CDR3 coding sequence is TGTGCCAGCAGGGGCCGGGAAGTGCCGTACAATGAGCAGTTCTTC. Translating gives CASRGREVPYNEQFF.

There are a few counts of this clone. The V call is TRBV7-9, the J call TRBJ1-2; a weak D match, TRBD1 (5 bases). Germline CDR1 reads SEHNR; CDR2 reads FQNEAQ (reference sequence). V was cut by 2 bases and J by 2 bases, with 12 bases left in between. The CDR3 length is 15 residues. The CDR3 region is CASSLYGRENYGYTF. CDR3 sequence (DNA): TGTGCCAGCAGCTTATATGGCAGGGAGAACTATGGCTACACCTTC.

V gene TRBV11-2 combines with J gene TRBJ2-5; 9 nucleotides align to TRBD2. In germline, CDR1 is SGHAT, CDR2 FQNNGV. This CDR3 spans 17 amino acids. V lost 0 bases, J lost 4 bases, and 9 bases stayed unmatched. The CDR3 region has the DNA TGTGCCAGCAGCTTAGACAACGGGCGGGGGGGCTCAGAGACCCAGTACTTC. It codes for CASSLDNGRGGSETQYF. Based on the CDR3 plus reference TRBV11-2 and TRBJ2-5, the full variable domain is EAGVAQSPRYKIIEKRQSVAFWCNPISGHATLYWYQQILGQGPKLLIQFQNNGVVDDSQLPKDRFSAERLKGVDSTLKIQPAKLEDSAVYLCASSLDNGRGGSETQYFGPGTRLLVL.

Only one count was recorded for this clone. The chain recombines TRBV18 with TRBJ2-7; 9 bases align to TRBD1. Germline CDR1 is KGHSH and CDR2 is LQKENI. J lost 3 bases, V lost 4 bases, and 1 base had no gene match. The CDR3 has 13 amino acids. The CDR3 is CASSLTGGYEQYF. The DNA for the CDR3 is TGTGCCAGCTCACTGACAGGGGGCTACGAGCAGTACTTC.

The chain carries TRBV4-2 and TRBJ2-3; 15 nucleotides match TRBD2. The CDR3 has 16 residues. The J segment lost 6 bases and the V segment lost 4 bases, leaving 5 bases of the junction unmatched. Germline loops: CDR1 LGHNA, CDR2 YNFKEQ. CDR3 protein: CASSPGLAGGDDTQYF. The CDR3, as DNA: TGTGCCAGCAGCCCCGGACTAGCGGGGGGGGATGATACGCAGTATTTT.

This clone was seen once. For the CDR3, the DNA is TGTGCCAGCAGCTTAGTGGGTACAGGGGGAACTGAAAAACTGTTTTTT. Translation: CASSLVGTGGTEKLFF. The chain recombines TRBV7-2 with TRBJ1-4; 8 bases are a match to TRBD1. CDR1 is SGHTA and CDR2 is FQGNSA in the germline V gene. This CDR3 region has 16 residues. With V trimmed by 1 base and J by 7 bases, 8 bases remained unmatched.

V gene TRBV7-9 combines with J gene TRBJ1-1; D unclear. V gave up 6 bases and J gave up 8 bases, with 13 bases separating them. The CDR3 spans 12 residues. Germline-derived CDR1 and CDR2 are SEHNR and FQNEAQ (reference sequence). The chain's CDR3 is CASRAGGAEAFF. In DNA, the CDR3 is TGTGCCAGCAGGGCTGGCGGTGCAGAAGCTTTCTTT.

CDR3 nucleotide sequence: TGTGCCAGCAGCTTAACTGGCAATGAGCAGTTCTTC. The encoded protein is CASSLTGNEQFF. The chain has TRBV7-3 and TRBJ2-1; D gene ambiguous. V shed 0 bases and J shed 6 bases, with 3 bases lying between them. CDR3 length: 12 residues. Germline CDR1 is SGHTA and CDR2 is FQGTGA. The whole variable domain, remainder taken from reference TRBV7-3 and TRBJ2-1, is GAGVSQTPSNKVTEKGKYVELRCDPISGHTALYWYRQSLGQGPEFLIYFQGTGAADDSGLPNDRFFAVRPEGSVSTLKIQRTERGDSAVYLCASSLTGNEQFFGPGTRLTVL.

Only a few counts were recorded for this clone. V is TRBV5-8 and J is TRBJ2-7; D unclear. Germline V lookup: CDR1 SGHTS, CDR2 YDEGEE. V shed 1 base and J shed 4 bases, with 6 bases lying between them. CDR3 length equals 12 residues. The CDR3 region is CASSLWAYEQYF. For the CDR3, the DNA is TGTGCCAGCAGCTTGTGGGCATACGAGCAGTACTTC.

This clone has just one count. V gene TRBV29-1 combines with J gene TRBJ2-7; the D is unclear. This CDR3 region has 12 residues. Germline CDR1 is SQVTM and CDR2 is ANQGSEA. V was pared by 1 base and J by 2 bases, with 6 bases between. The CDR3 DNA sequence: TGCAGCGTTGAAGGTGGCACCTACGAGCAGTACTTC. Translated: CSVEGGTYEQYF.

This clone was found a few times. The chain employs TRBV6-5 and TRBJ1-4; D is unresolved. The germline V and J ends were trimmed by 5 bases and 0 bases, with 4 bases remaining between them. The germline V gene has CDR1 MNHEY and CDR2 SVGAGI. The CDR3 is 13 amino acids. The DNA of the CDR3 is TGTGCCAGCAGTCCAGCAACTAATGAAAAACTGTTTTTT. Its translation: CASSPATNEKLFF.

The DNA of the CDR3 is TGCGCCAGCAGCGCTAGCGGGGGCACAGATACGCAGTATTTT. Its protein product is CASSASGGTDTQYF. This chain uses TRBV5-1 with TRBJ2-3; 9 bases match TRBD2. The CDR3 loop spans 14 amino acids. Germline CDR1 and CDR2: SGHRS and YFSETQ. The V gene end was trimmed by 4 bases and the J gene end by 1 base; junction bases not matched to a gene: 1.